Included here is one T cell receptor beta chain sequence, with context. It lacks a known antigen. There are no base qualities to consult, and no much larger clone falls within one base. Including cysteine and phenylalanine, the CDR3 has 13 amino acids. Only CDR3 DNA remains: 39 bases, in frame from the first base. CDR1 and CDR2 were assigned from the germline V gene as ENHRY and SYGVKD. The V end loses 6 bases and the J end loses 1 base, and a stretch of 6 bases separates them. The immunoSEQ Assay, a bias-controlled multiplex PCR, was used to amplify TCRbeta CDR3 regions from genomic DNA. In the source study's methods: Nucleated cell counts per sample were estimated from amplification of reference gene primers within the assay. To quantify the absolute abundance of each unique TCRbeta CDR3 rearrangement, sequence reads were collapsed and filtered. For each sample, productive Simpson clonality was calculated as the square root of Simpson's diversity index across productive rearrangements. As stored in TCRdb, this immuneACCESS dataset retains in-frame rearrangements with V and J assigned. A fraction of the clones does not appear; measured against another copy, unresolved V genes explain less than half of the discrepancy, and the remainder lacks a known reason. That table gives V, J and clone size, and the DNA gave D and trimming. The sample has 68,000 or so clones on record, approximately 90% of them singletons. Around 3.5% of the sample rests with the top ten.

This specimen comes from a study of blood T cell repertoires in COVID-19 (TCRdb year 2020). Concerning the study at large: The collaborator samples originated in the United States, Italy and Spain and spanned the acute and convalescent phases of COVID-19. Samples came from the ongoing ImmuneRACE study (first 160 participants) plus 1,254 subjects from 6 global collaborators. Nearly every sample came with metadata listing a de-identified subject ID, COVID-19 status, age in years and sex. The dataset comprised deeply sampled blood TCRbeta repertoires from subjects exposed to, actively infected with, or recovered from COVID-19. The material from the prospective study consisted of cDNA or gDNA derived from T cells, B-cell-depleted T cells, or PBMCs. Where HLA class I and class II types were available, the types were taken from metadata supplied by the sample provider, not from assay-based typing. The repertoires were made available in a free public database intended to serve as a resource for research on the immune response to SARS-CoV-2. On the study overall, not on this receptor specifically: Clinical and demographic metadata were provided uncurated, with the amount varying by source and participant.

One collaborating source in Seattle enrolled patients while the patients were actively infected and followed the patients over time throughout the course of disease. Each collaborating institution followed its own protocols to collect whole blood in K2EDTA tubes. For TCRbeta analysis, collaborator samples were shipped as frozen whole blood, as isolated PBMCs, or as DNA extracted from either sample type. The V and J segments used are TRBV10-3 and TRBJ1-4; the D segment cannot be called with confidence. This TCR came from a woman between 45 and 60 years old with COVID-19, enrolled during active disease. The sample consisted of peripheral blood. The sequence in DNA is TGTGCCATCAGGGCCAGAACTAATGAAAAACTGTTTTTT. This codes for CAIRARTNEKLFF.